These 14 T cell receptor beta chains came from one sample sequenced in a study of sequential checkpoint blockade in melanoma. Measured with immunoSEQ multiplex PCR; TCRdb has only the in-frame clones, and not every one. The top ten clones hold 7.5% of a sample with over 10,000 clones, 82% of them seen once. Treatment of the sample: randomized to nivolumab then ipilimumab (arm A) or the reverse (arm B). The sample was CD8+ T cells sorted from blood (inferred from file names), taken from a patient given nivolumab and ipilimumab in sequence. The receptors originated from a human donor with melanoma.

In DNA form, the CDR3 reads TGTGCCAGCAGGTTAGCGGGAGGAGGCACCGGGGAGCTGTTTTTT. As protein: CASRLAGGGTGELFF. This chain uses TRBV27 with TRBJ2-2, with TRBD2 matching over 10 bases. J lost 4 bases, V lost 6 bases, and 5 bases had no gene match. Germline lookup yields CDR1 MNHEY and CDR2 SMNVEV (reference sequence). CDR3 length equals 15 residues.

The chain recombines TRBV27 with TRBJ2-3; 11 bases fit TRBD2. The length of the CDR3 is 15 residues. V dropped 6 bases and J dropped 4; count of bases not matched to a gene: 6. Germline CDR1 reads MNHEY; CDR2 reads SMNVEV (reference sequence). The chain's CDR3 is CASRVAGGPPDTQYF. Written as DNA, the CDR3 is TGTGCCAGCAGGGTAGCGGGAGGGCCGCCAGATACGCAGTATTTT.

CDR3 sequence: CASSVSSGSYDNEQFF. The CDR3 region has the DNA TGTGCCAGCAGCGTAAGTAGCGGGAGTTACGACAATGAGCAGTTCTTC. The chain employs TRBV9 and TRBJ2-1; TRBD2 agrees at 9 bases. Per germline, CDR1 SGDLS and CDR2 YYNGEE. The CDR3 covers 16 residues. V shed 1 base, J shed 5 bases, and the junction held 7 bases outside the gene matches.

By share of the sample, this clone is medium-sized (0.01 to 0.1%). The chain combines TRBV4-1 with TRBJ2-7, with 7 bases fitting TRBD1. Germline V gives CDR1 MGHRA, CDR2 YSYEKL. Trimming took 5 bases from V and 1 from J; bases not matched to a gene: 2. The CDR3 has 13 residues. The CDR3 spells CASSYRGSYEQYF. The CDR3 DNA reads as TGCGCCAGCAGCTACAGGGGATCCTACGAGCAGTACTTC.

V usage is TRBV5-1 and J usage is TRBJ2-7; D not certain. The length of the CDR3 is 14 residues. V lost 0 bases and J 1 base, leaving 8 bases between the germline ends. CDR1 and CDR2 from the germline V gene are SGHRS and YFSETQ. CDR3 protein: CASSLGGSSYEQYF. CDR3 DNA: TGCGCCAGCAGCTTGGGCGGCAGTTCCTACGAGCAGTACTTC.

The chain recombines TRBV7-9 with TRBJ1-1; D is undetermined. This CDR3 is 14 amino acids long. Germline lookup yields CDR1 SEHNR and CDR2 FQNEAQ (reference sequence). V was shortened by 5 bases and J by 5 bases, with 15 bases between the two germline ends. The CDR3 spells CASSLGGSGTEAFF. Written as DNA, the CDR3 is TGTGCCAGCAGCCTCGGTGGGTCCGGGACTGAAGCTTTCTTT.

The chain has TRBV4-1 and TRBJ1-1; no firm D call. Germline CDR1 MGHRA, CDR2 YSYEKL. Trimming left V 0 bases short and J 4 bases short, with 15 bases between. The CDR3 loop spans 16 amino acids. The CDR3 sequence: CASSQDPRVPGTEAFF. The CDR3 coding sequence is TGCGCCAGCAGCCAAGATCCGCGGGTTCCGGGCACTGAAGCTTTCTTT.

This sequence joins TRBV19 and TRBJ2-2, with TRBD1 matching over 11 bases. Trimming at V came to 5 bases and at J to 6 bases, leaving 8 bases not matched to a gene. Germline CDR1 is LNHDA and CDR2 is SQIVND (reference sequence). The length of the CDR3 is 16 residues. CDR3 bases: TGTGCCAGTAGTGTAGGGGACAGGGGGTTCCCCGGGGAGCTGTTTTTT. Amino acid sequence: CASSVGDRGFPGELFF. The full variable domain, in which reference TRBV19 and TRBJ2-2 provide the parts outside the CDR3, is DGGITQSPKYLFRKEGQNVTLSCEQNLNHDAMYWYRQDPGQGLRLIYYSQIVNDFQKGDIAEGYSVSREKKESFPLTVTSAQKNPTAFYLCASSVGDRGFPGELFFGEGSRLTVL.

V and J are TRBV7-9 and TRBJ2-1; D call uncertain. V lost 2 bases, J lost 4 bases, and 3 bases lay in between. Germline V lookup: CDR1 SEHNR, CDR2 FQNEAQ (reference sequence). The CDR3 is made up of 12 amino acids. The DNA of the CDR3 is TGTGCCAGCAGCTTACCGTACAATGAGCAGTTCTTC. Translation gives CASSLPYNEQFF. The whole variable domain, filled in from reference TRBV7-9 and TRBJ2-1, reads DTGVSQNPRHKITKRGQNVTFRCDPISEHNRLYWYRQTLGQGPEFLTYFQNEAQLEKSRLLSDRFSAERPKGSFSTLEIQRTEQGDSAMYLCASSLPYNEQFFGPGTRLTVL.

The CDR3 region has the DNA TGCGCCAGCAGCCCTGGACAGGGCCTTCTTAGAAACACCATATATTTT. Translation gives CASSPGQGLLRNTIYF. The chain combines TRBV4-1 with TRBJ1-3; TRBD1 agrees at 8 bases. The CDR3 spans 16 residues. Germline V gene sequence: CDR1 MGHRA, CDR2 YSYEKL. Trimming at V came to 4 bases and at J to 5 bases, leaving 10 bases not matched to a gene.

This chain links TRBV7-9 with TRBJ2-3; 9 nucleotides align to TRBD2. This CDR3 has 16 amino acids. CDR1 is SEHNR, CDR2 FQNEAQ, per germline (reference sequence). V was clipped by 6 bases and J by 6 bases; unmatched bases: 13. CDR3 residues: CASRKIERGVLDTQYF. CDR3 bases: TGTGCCAGCAGAAAAATTGAGCGGGGGGTTTTGGATACGCAGTATTTT.

V usage is TRBV25-1 and J usage is TRBJ2-1; D perhaps matches TRBD1 (6 bases). Trimming took off 2 bases at V and 4 bases at J, with 15 bases between the two ends. CDR1 is MGHDK and CDR2 is SYGVNS in the germline V gene. The CDR3 extends over 16 amino acids. The CDR3 loop reads CASSEEQGTLYNEQFF. Here the CDR3 DNA reads TGTGCCAGCAGTGAAGAACAGGGAACCTTGTACAATGAGCAGTTCTTC.

The V call is TRBV19, the J call TRBJ2-7; 9 bases agree with TRBD1. This CDR3 spans 16 amino acids. Germline-derived CDR1 and CDR2 are LNHDA and SQIVND (reference sequence). Germline trimming cut 5 bases from V and 3 bases from J; bases unmatched to any gene: 11. CDR3 in amino acids: CASSSGTGWGYYEQYF. CDR3 in DNA: TGTGCCAGTAGTTCCGGGACAGGGTGGGGGTACTACGAGCAGTACTTC.

The chain employs TRBV29-1 and TRBJ1-2; TRBD1 is a possible D gene (5 bases). This CDR3 contains 11 residues. CDR1 and CDR2 (germline): SQVTM, ANQGSEA. Between the trimmed V and J ends, which lost 7 bases and 8 bases, there was a span of 14 bases. Written as DNA, the CDR3 is TGCAGCGCAGGAGGGACGGACGGCTACACCTTC. Residues: CSAGGTDGYTF. The full variable domain, rest sourced from reference TRBV29-1 and TRBJ1-2, is SAVISQKPSRDICQRGTSLTIQCQVDSQVTMMFWYRQQPGQSLTLIATANQGSEATYESGFVIDKFPISRPNLTFSTLTVSNMSPEDSSIYLCSAGGTDGYTFGSGTRLTVV.